The entry that follows covers one T cell receptor beta chain sequence. This clone was counted a few times. This receptor's antigen is unknown. Base-call qualities are not available, and no considerably larger clone is one nucleotide away. This sample was taken from a study of T cells in localized non-small cell lung cancer (dated by TCRdb to 2018 to 2021). For context, the study as a whole: Comparing tumors with uninvolved tumor-adjacent lungs, the study looked at the T cell repertoires of approximately 250 patients with early-stage NSCLC. The cohort consisted of roughly 240 treatment-naive NSCLC patients whose localized lung tumors had been resected. NSCLC patients had a mean age of roughly 64 years, and 120 to 150 were male and 85 to 110 female. Points the paper makes about the study in general: A median of approximately 50 of the top 100 tumor clones turned up in the paired uninvolved adjacent lung, and around 27 of those clones also ranked among the top 100 of that same adjacent lung. Higher blood T cell density associated with longer overall survival, while higher adjacent-lung clonality associated with shorter survival. The highest T cell clonality was observed in uninvolved tumor-adjacent lung, where clonality exceeded that of tumor, suggesting that antigenic responses were more focused in uninvolved tumor-adjacent lung. Because the study design was exploratory, TCR variables were selected using unadjusted p-values without false-discovery rate correction. Because multi-region sequencing of the tumors was not done, intratumor heterogeneity could not be ruled out.

At diagnosis, peripheral blood, uninvolved tumor-adjacent lung and tumor were collected and were preserved as a mix of fresh-frozen and FFPE material. Blood samples were analyzed as peripheral blood mononuclear cells for TCR repertoire profiling. V is shortened by 2 bases, J by 7 bases, and the region joining them spans 12 bases. The CDR3 numbers 14 residues from cysteine through phenylalanine. Here the CDR3 DNA is all that survives: 42 bases in frame from base 1. For CDR1 and CDR2, the germline V gene lists MNHEY and SVGAGI. The immunoSEQ Assay was used to sequence TCR beta CDR3 regions from DNA. The authors' pipeline ran thus. To compute T cell density, TCR beta template counts were normalized to usable DNA, which was estimated by amplifying housekeeping genes. The preseqR package was used to estimate richness by extrapolating to 400,000 templates for PBMC samples and to 120,000 templates for tissue samples. Clonality was taken to be one minus Pielou's evenness. Differential abundance testing on productive amino-acid clonotypes, with a minimum total count of 5 and an alpha of 0.1, was used to identify tissue-enriched TCRs. The Jaccard Index and the Morisita Overlap Index were used to measure how much the repertoires overlapped between compartments. TCR beta CDR3s were clustered by GLIPH together with public tetramer-defined viral CDR3s, and at least three viral sequences plus V-gene enrichment were required for viral motifs. The table comes from immuneACCESS by way of TCRdb, which keeps in-frame sequences with V and J called. Part of the clones is missing from these tables; in studies checked, under half for an unresolved V gene and the rest for unknown reasons. That table furnishes V, J and clone size, whereas the DNA furnished D and trimming. Recorded for this sample are roughly 38,000 clones; roughly 85% of them occurred a single time. The ten biggest clones cover about 5% of the sample.

Sequences were derived from peripheral blood mononuclear cells, sampled before any cancer treatment. The sequence is built from TRBV6-5 and TRBJ1-5, with no D gene named confidently. This TCR was sampled from a male donor at least 60 years old with stage II lung adenocarcinoma. The DNA reads TGTGCCAGCAGTTACGGGGAGGGAGGACAGCCCCAGCATTTT. This gives the protein CASSYGEGGQPQHF.